This T cell receptor beta chain was recovered during a study of CD8+ T cells in alopecia areata. Reverse transcription of extracted RNA yielded cDNA, which provided the sequencing template. Method: immunoSEQ multiplex PCR; TCRdb's copy keeps in-frame clones and lacks some. The table has some 150,000 clones, approximately 86% seen once; the top ten hold roughly 13%. The germline V and J ends were trimmed by 3 bases and 5 bases, with 13 bases remaining between them. The CDR3 covers 14 residues. Germline V CDR1 and CDR2: SGHVS, FNYEAQ. As for treatment: oral pan-JAK inhibitor, 5-10 mg twice daily. The receptor's source is a human donor with alopecia areata. The sample consisted of CD8+ T cells sorted from blood, taken at week 4, from a patient treated with tofacitinib. The chain couples TRBV7-6 to TRBJ2-5; D ambiguous. CDR3 bases: TGTGCCAGCAGCTTGCGCGGCCCTTTGGAGACCCAGTACTTC. Protein: CASSLRGPLETQYF.